This TCR beta chain was recovered during a study of blood T cell repertoires in COVID-19. This table comes from immunoSEQ multiplex PCR, and its TCRdb copy is limited to in-frame clones, with some not included. Among approximately 240,000 clones listed, about four fifths were seen once. The CDR3 runs 14 residues. After removal of 7 bases from V and 6 bases from J, the junction contained 13 bases not matched to a gene. The germline gives CDR1 SQVTM, CDR2 ANQGSEA. This clonotype was sampled from a man in his fifties with acute or convalescent COVID-19. The chain employs TRBV29-1 and TRBJ1-2, with TRBD1 matching 8 bases. The sequenced material came from peripheral blood. The CDR3 region is CSGVEVGQGNGYTF. The CDR3, as DNA: TGCAGCGGGGTTGAGGTAGGACAGGGTAATGGCTACACCTTC. The whole variable domain, filled in from reference TRBV29-1 and TRBJ1-2, reads SAVISQKPSRDICQRGTSLTIQCQVDSQVTMMFWYRQQPGQSLTLIATANQGSEATYESGFVIDKFPISRPNLTFSTLTVSNMSPEDSSIYLCSGVEVGQGNGYTFGSGTRLTVV.